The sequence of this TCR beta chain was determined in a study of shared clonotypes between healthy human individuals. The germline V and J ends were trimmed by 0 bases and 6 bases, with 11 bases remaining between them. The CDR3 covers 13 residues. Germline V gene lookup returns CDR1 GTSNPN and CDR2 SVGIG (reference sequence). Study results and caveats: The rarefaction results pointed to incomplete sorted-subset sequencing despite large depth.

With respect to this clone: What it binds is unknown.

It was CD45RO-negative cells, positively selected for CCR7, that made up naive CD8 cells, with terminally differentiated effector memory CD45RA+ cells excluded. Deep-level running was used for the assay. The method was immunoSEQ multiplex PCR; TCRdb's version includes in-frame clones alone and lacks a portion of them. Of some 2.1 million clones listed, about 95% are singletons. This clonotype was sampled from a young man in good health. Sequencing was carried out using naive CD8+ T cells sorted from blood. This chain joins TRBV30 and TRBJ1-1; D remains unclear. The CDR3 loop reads CAWSVMGAAEAFF. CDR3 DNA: TGTGCCTGGAGTGTTATGGGCGCTGCTGAAGCTTTCTTT.